The 14 T cell receptor beta chains presented below share a single source sample, sequenced in a study of blood T cells in healthy people across ages. For the second PCR, which ran for about 6 to 11 cycles, a sample-barcoded 5' primer and a J-beta primer mix were used. From the 5' RACE reads, TCRdb called clonotypes with MiXCR, one entry per CDR3 protein. The sample lists fewer than 2 million distinct CDR3 sequences; about two fifths were seen once. Material for sequencing was blood. These receptor sequences come from a human donor in good health.

V is TRBV20-1 and J is TRBJ2-7; D may be TRBD1 or TRBD2 (5 bases each). The J call may be faulty, since TRBJ2-5 better matches the DNA end. From germline, CDR1 is DFQATT and CDR2 SNEGSKA (reference sequence). The CDR3 extends over 16 amino acids. CDR3 bases: TGCAGTGCCGAGGGGCCTTCAGGGAAGTGGGAAGAGACCCAGTACTTC. Its protein product is CSAEGPSGKWEETQYF.

The V and J genes are TRBV10-3 and TRBJ1-4, with a possible D match to TRBD1 (6 bases). Germline CDR1 ENHRY, CDR2 SYGVKD. This CDR3 contains 17 residues. Deletions cut 0 bases from V and 5 bases from J, with 16 bases between. The CDR3 is CAISESWGRKENEKLFF. CDR3 nucleotide sequence: TGTGCCATCAGTGAGTCGTGGGGGCGTAAGGAGAATGAAAAACTGTTTTTT.

The rearrangement uses TRBV5-1 and TRBJ2-5; D gene unclear. Germline V gene data show CDR1 as SGHRS and CDR2 as YFSETQ. V lost 0 bases to trimming and J lost 4 bases, with 10 bases between them. The CDR3 totals 14 residues. CDR3 amino acids: CASSLESYLETQYF. DNA for the CDR3: TGCGCCAGCAGCTTGGAAAGTTACTTAGAGACCCAGTACTTC.

The gene calls are TRBV5-1 and TRBJ1-2, with unresolved D. This CDR3 contains 16 residues. V lost 0 bases, J lost 4 bases, and 16 bases lay in between. Germline V CDR1 and CDR2: SGHRS, YFSETQ. The CDR3 nucleotides are TGCGCCAGCAGCTTGGTGGTAGGCAGCGGGGTCTATGGCTACACCTTC. Amino acid sequence: CASSLVVGSGVYGYTF.

The CDR3 DNA reads TGCGCCATCCTTGGCCCTAGACAGGGTGCTAGTCAGCCCCAGCATTTT. Protein sequence: CAILGPRQGASQPQHF. The rearrangement uses TRBV5-1 and TRBJ1-5, with 7 bases matching TRBD1. Germline CDR1 is SGHRS and CDR2 is YFSETQ. V lost 9 bases and J lost 6; bases outside the gene matches: 18. The CDR3 extends over 16 amino acids.

The rearrangement uses TRBV24-1 and TRBJ1-1, with D possibly TRBD1 on 5 matching bases. The V end was cut by 3 bases, the J end by 4 bases, with 17 bases between. This CDR3 is 16 amino acids long. The germline CDR1 and CDR2 sequences are KGHDR and SFDVKD. CDR3 residues: CATSDMGRARGTEAFF. CDR3 in DNA: TGTGCCACCAGTGATATGGGCAGGGCTCGTGGCACTGAAGCTTTCTTT.

The chain employs TRBV5-1 and TRBJ1-2, with D possibly being TRBD1 (5 bases). V was clipped by 0 bases and J by 2 bases, with 14 bases between them. CDR1 is SGHRS, CDR2 YFSETQ, per germline. The CDR3 covers 16 residues. The DNA of the CDR3 is TGCGCCAGCAGCTTGGAAGGGGACGCAGTCAACTATGGCTACACCTTC. Translated, it gives CASSLEGDAVNYGYTF.

The chain uses TRBV5-6 and TRBJ2-6; 13 bases fit TRBD2. Germline V gene lookup returns CDR1 SGHDT and CDR2 YYEEEE. J lost 9 bases, V lost 4 bases, and 4 bases had no gene match. The CDR3 consists of 15 residues. CDR3: CASSILAGGHNVLTF. The CDR3 DNA reads TGTGCCAGCAGCATACTAGCGGGGGGGCACAACGTCCTGACTTTC. The variable domain in full, with the rest retrieved from reference TRBV5-6 and TRBJ2-6, is DAGVTQSPTHLIKTRGQQVTLRCSPKSGHDTVSWYQQALGQGPQFIFQYYEEEERQRGNFPDRFSGHQFPNYSSELNVNALLLGDSALYLCASSILAGGHNVLTFGAGSRLTVL.

Remarks on this clonotype: Germline and junction disagree at one end, which may indicate a read error. The V gene is TRBV7-8, the J gene TRBJ2-1; 9 bases map to TRBD2. There are 14 residues in the CDR3. Germline V lookup: CDR1 SGHVS, CDR2 FQNEAQ. This chain's CDR3 is CASIGLARRNKQFF. The CDR3, as DNA: TGTGCCAGCATCGGACTAGCGAGACGCAATAAGCAGTTCTTC.

This chain links TRBV7-9 with TRBJ2-7, with 9 bases that match TRBD1. Unmatched junction bases numbered 8, after V lost 5 bases and J lost 6 bases. Germline CDR1 reads SEHNR; CDR2 reads FQNEAQ (reference sequence). The CDR3 totals 14 residues. This CDR3 reads CASSPNRGHGEQYF. CDR3 sequence (DNA): TGTGCCAGCAGCCCCAACAGGGGGCACGGCGAGCAGTACTTC.

This clonotype was recorded a few times. The chain has TRBV10-3 and TRBJ2-1; no reliable D call. Germline CDR1 reads ENHRY; CDR2 reads SYGVKD. The CDR3 loop spans 13 amino acids. V dropped 7 bases and J dropped 5 bases, with 12 bases sitting between them. This CDR3 is CAITQSLHNEQFF. CDR3 DNA sequence: TGTGCCATCACCCAGTCTCTGCACAATGAGCAGTTCTTC.

The V and J genes are TRBV2 and TRBJ1-4, with TRBD1 matching over 7 bases. After removal of 9 bases from V and 5 bases from J, the junction contained 9 bases not matched to a gene. The CDR3 contains 14 residues. Germline V lookup: CDR1 SNHLY, CDR2 FYNNEI. For the CDR3, the DNA is TGTGCCAGAAGCCGGACAGGAATGAATGAAAAACTGTTTTTT. This encodes CARSRTGMNEKLFF.

The J gene is TRBJ2-7, the V gene TRBV20-1; TRBD1 might be the D (5 bases). Trimming removed 6 bases at V and 4 bases at J, with 16 bases between. Germline assignment: CDR1 DFQATT and CDR2 SNEGSKA (reference sequence). This CDR3 contains 13 residues. The CDR3 sequence is CSAANRGLYEQYF. In DNA form, the CDR3 reads TGCAGTGCCGCAAATAGGGGCCTGTACGAGCAGTACTTC.

Regarding this clonotype: A much larger clone lies one base from this, so it may be a read error. The V call is TRBV24-1, the J call TRBJ2-1, with D unresolved. The CDR3 runs 16 residues. The germline V gene has CDR1 KGHDR and CDR2 SFDVKD. The CDR3 nucleotides are TGTGCCACCGGTGACCCCGGCGGAGTAATGGGCAATGAGCAGTTCTTC. Residues: CATGDPGGVMGNEQFF.